This T cell receptor beta chain originates from a study of blood T cell repertoires in COVID-19. The data were produced by immunoSEQ multiplex PCR, yet TCRdb's version contains in-frame clones alone and is incomplete. The sample contains 75,000 or so clones, approximately 78% of which appear only once. The material sequenced was peripheral blood. This clonotype originated in a woman aged 70-85 years with acute or convalescent COVID-19.

CDR3 protein: CASSKHRQGASSYEQYF. CDR3 nucleotide sequence: TGTGCCAGCAGCAAACACCGACAGGGGGCGAGCTCCTACGAGCAGTACTTC. The chain joins TRBV21-1 to TRBJ2-7; the D call TRBD1 from the table was never checked on the DNA. TRBV21-1 is designated a pseudogene. CDR3 length equals 17 residues.